This T cell receptor beta chain is drawn from a study of blood T cell repertoires in COVID-19. The length of the CDR3 is 13 residues. The germline V and J ends were trimmed by 2 bases and 5 bases, with 9 bases remaining between them. Germline V CDR1 and CDR2: MNHEY, SVGEGT. Here immunoSEQ multiplex PCR was the method, and the copy in TCRdb shows in-frame clones only, minus some. The repertoire has some 53,000 clones, about 88% of them found once; the top ten carry roughly 15%. The chain has TRBV6-2 or TRBV6-3 and TRBJ2-5, with TRBD2 as a possible D gene (6 bases). The source material was peripheral blood. This TCR was sampled from a human donor with active COVID-19. The donor label of this sample is uncertain. The CDR3, as DNA: TGTGCCAGCAGTTACACTAGCCTGGAGACCCAGTACTTC. Residues: CASSYTSLETQYF.